The T cell receptor beta chain described here comes from a study of blood T cell repertoires in COVID-19. At the level of the study: The samples span acute and convalescent COVID-19 from the United States, Italy and Spain.

Enrollees, roughly 18 to 89 years old, lived in some 24 US areas. Cohort 3 recovered donors had two negative PCRs, clearance, or symptom resolution. In the original processing: Counts of nucleated cells, estimated from reference gene primer amplification, were obtained. The method was immunoSEQ multiplex PCR; TCRdb's version includes in-frame clones alone and lacks a portion of them. D and trimming were read from the DNA, whereas the V and J calls and clone size are those reported in that table. The top ten hold roughly 7.3% of the sample, which has around 170,000 clones, around 84% seen once. The sequence was collected from a woman aged 45 to 65 who had recovered from COVID-19. The sample comprised PBMCs or T cells enriched from blood (not recorded which).

The CDR3 protein is CSASLGAGNTEAFF. The CDR3 DNA reads as TGCAGTGCTAGTCTGGGGGCCGGAAACACTGAAGCTTTCTTT. The chain has TRBV20-1 and TRBJ1-1; weak D call: TRBD1 (6 bases). The germline gives CDR1 DFQATT, CDR2 SNEGSKA (reference sequence). Deletions cut 3 bases from V and 2 bases from J, with 13 bases between. The CDR3 is 14 amino acids.